A selection of T cell receptor beta chains follows, all from one sample in a study of cytomegalovirus exposure and HLA in healthy donors. Method: immunoSEQ multiplex PCR; TCRdb's copy keeps in-frame clones and lacks some. The sample shows 120,000 or so clones, less than 85% of them seen only once. The sample was PBMCs. The source is a male donor in good health and CMV-seronegative. Both conserved end residues are part of each CDR3. D genes are given only for firm matches. Size is omitted from some rows. Given values are once, few, many or a class for expanded clones.

j_call: TRBJ2-1; d_call: TRBD1; v_call: TRBV7-9; clone_size: -; cdr3_aa: CASRAIRGRGPNEQFF; cdr3_nt: TGTGCCAGCAGGGCGATTCGGGGCAGGGGGCCGAATGAGCAGTTCTTC
j_call: TRBJ1-5; d_call: TRBD1; v_call: TRBV19; clone_size: once; cdr3_aa: CASSTDRAVYQPQHF; cdr3_nt: TGTGCCAGTAGTACGGACAGGGCGGTGTATCAGCCCCAGCATTTT
j_call: TRBJ2-7; d_call: TRBD2; v_call: TRBV18; clone_size: -; cdr3_aa: CASSPLGAGDQQYF; cdr3_nt: TGTGCCAGCTCACCCCTGGGAGCGGGGGATCAGCAGTACTTC
j_call: TRBJ2-3; d_call: TRBD2; v_call: TRBV7-7; clone_size: -; cdr3_aa: CASSREASTDTQYF; cdr3_nt: TGTGCCAGCAGCCGGGAGGCTAGCACAGATACGCAGTATTTT
j_call: TRBJ2-7; d_call: -; v_call: TRBV2; clone_size: -; cdr3_aa: CASSYWTAAYEQYF; cdr3_nt: TGTGCCAGCAGTTACTGGACAGCGGCCTACGAGCAGTACTTC
j_call: TRBJ1-1; d_call: -; v_call: TRBV6-1; clone_size: few; cdr3_aa: CASRGGGGGTEAFF; cdr3_nt: TGTGCCAGCAGAGGTGGGGGAGGGGGCACTGAAGCTTTCTTT
j_call: TRBJ1-4; d_call: -; v_call: TRBV10-3; clone_size: -; cdr3_aa: CAISENPATNEKLFF; cdr3_nt: TGTGCCATCAGTGAGAACCCAGCAACTAATGAAAAACTGTTTTTT
j_call: TRBJ1-3; d_call: TRBD1; v_call: TRBV18; clone_size: -; cdr3_aa: CASSSGGSGNTIYF; cdr3_nt: TGTGCCAGCTCGTCAGGGGGCTCTGGAAACACCATATATTTT
j_call: TRBJ2-3; d_call: TRBD2; v_call: TRBV9; clone_size: -; cdr3_aa: CASSVAAGAGTDTQYF; cdr3_nt: TGTGCCAGCAGCGTAGCGGCGGGAGCGGGGACAGATACGCAGTATTTT
j_call: TRBJ2-7; d_call: -; v_call: TRBV27; clone_size: once; cdr3_aa: CASSRGIGYEQYF; cdr3_nt: TGTGCCAGCAGCCGCGGGATAGGCTACGAGCAGTACTTC
j_call: TRBJ2-7; d_call: TRBD2; v_call: TRBV25-1; clone_size: -; cdr3_aa: CASTGLGSPYEQYF; cdr3_nt: TGTGCCAGCACGGGACTAGGGTCTCCCTACGAGCAGTACTTC
j_call: TRBJ2-6; d_call: -; v_call: TRBV5-4; clone_size: -; cdr3_aa: CASSLDIGANVLTF; cdr3_nt: TGTGCCAGCAGCTTGGACATTGGGGCCAACGTCCTGACTTTC
j_call: TRBJ1-2; d_call: -; v_call: TRBV6-5; clone_size: -; cdr3_aa: CASSYSRQAVGYTF; cdr3_nt: TGTGCCAGCAGTTACTCCCGACAGGCCGTGGGCTACACCTTC
j_call: TRBJ2-7; d_call: -; v_call: TRBV7-8; clone_size: -; cdr3_aa: CASSLAQTYEQYF; cdr3_nt: TGTGCCAGCAGCTTAGCACAAACCTACGAGCAGTACTTC
j_call: TRBJ1-4; d_call: TRBD1; v_call: TRBV10-3; clone_size: -; cdr3_aa: CAISESPAGTGDRTNEKLFF; cdr3_nt: TGTGCCATCAGTGAGTCGCCTGCCGGGACAGGGGATAGAACTAATGAAAAACTGTTTTTT
j_call: TRBJ2-3; d_call: TRBD2; v_call: TRBV5-4; clone_size: -; cdr3_aa: CASSPAPRGGGDTQYF; cdr3_nt: TGTGCCAGCAGCCCGGCCCCGCGCGGGGGTGGGGATACGCAGTATTTT
j_call: TRBJ1-1; d_call: TRBD1; v_call: TRBV19; clone_size: -; cdr3_aa: CASTLGQMNTEAFF; cdr3_nt: TGTGCCAGTACCTTGGGACAGATGAACACTGAAGCTTTCTTT
j_call: TRBJ1-1; d_call: -; v_call: TRBV10-3; clone_size: -; cdr3_aa: CAIGGNTEAFF; cdr3_nt: TGTGCCATCGGCGGGAACACTGAAGCTTTCTTT
j_call: TRBJ1-5; d_call: -; v_call: TRBV30; clone_size: few; cdr3_aa: CVRGGYSNQPQHF; cdr3_nt: TGTGTCCGGGGGGGGTATAGCAATCAGCCCCAGCATTTT
j_call: TRBJ2-1; d_call: TRBD1; v_call: TRBV6-6; clone_size: -; cdr3_aa: CASRDGTGQGNEQFF; cdr3_nt: TGTGCCAGCAGGGACGGGACAGGGCAGGGGAATGAGCAGTTCTTC
j_call: TRBJ1-6; d_call: TRBD1; v_call: TRBV4-3; clone_size: -; cdr3_aa: CASSQYGTGGSPLHF; cdr3_nt: TGCGCCAGCAGCCAGTACGGGACAGGGGGTTCACCCCTCCACTTT
j_call: TRBJ1-5; d_call: TRBD1; v_call: TRBV10-2; clone_size: -; cdr3_aa: CASSEQGLHQPQHF; cdr3_nt: TGCGCCAGCAGTGAACAGGGGTTGCATCAGCCCCAGCATTTT
j_call: TRBJ2-5; d_call: TRBD2; v_call: TRBV2; clone_size: -; cdr3_aa: CASSIAGGPGETQYF; cdr3_nt: TGTGCCAGCAGTATAGCGGGGGGGCCCGGAGAGACCCAGTACTTC
j_call: TRBJ2-3; d_call: TRBD2; v_call: TRBV5-1; clone_size: few; cdr3_aa: CASSLAAGVGDTQYF; cdr3_nt: TGCGCCAGCAGCTTGGCTGCGGGAGTGGGAGATACGCAGTATTTT
j_call: TRBJ2-6; d_call: -; v_call: TRBV10-3; clone_size: -; cdr3_aa: CAISDGQNGANGLTF; cdr3_nt: TGTGCCATCAGTGATGGGCAGAATGGGGCCAACGGCCTGACTTTC
j_call: TRBJ2-2; d_call: TRBD2; v_call: TRBV6-4; clone_size: -; cdr3_aa: CASSVAGTGELFF; cdr3_nt: TGTGCCAGCAGTGTAGCGGGCACCGGGGAGCTGTTTTTT
j_call: TRBJ1-1; d_call: -; v_call: TRBV5-4; clone_size: -; cdr3_aa: CASSLGGPRVAFF; cdr3_nt: TGTGCCAGCAGCTTGGGGGGGCCAAGAGTAGCTTTCTTT
j_call: TRBJ1-1; d_call: TRBD1; v_call: TRBV4-2; clone_size: -; cdr3_aa: CASSQTGQGDTEAFF; cdr3_nt: TGTGCCAGCAGCCAAACGGGACAGGGGGACACTGAAGCTTTCTTT
j_call: TRBJ1-2; d_call: -; v_call: TRBV5-6; clone_size: -; cdr3_aa: CASSLGRWSYGYTF; cdr3_nt: TGTGCCAGCAGCTTGGGACGGTGGAGCTATGGCTACACCTTC
j_call: TRBJ1-1; d_call: -; v_call: TRBV6-1; clone_size: -; cdr3_aa: CASSPSGGHTEAFF; cdr3_nt: TGTGCCAGCAGTCCCAGCGGGGGGCACACTGAAGCTTTCTTT
j_call: TRBJ1-2; d_call: -; v_call: TRBV30; clone_size: -; cdr3_aa: CAWAVSRANYGYTF; cdr3_nt: TGTGCCTGGGCGGTGTCCAGGGCGAACTATGGCTACACCTTC
j_call: TRBJ1-3; d_call: TRBD1; v_call: TRBV6-1; clone_size: -; cdr3_aa: CASSDSASGQGTIYF; cdr3_nt: TGTGCCAGCAGTGACAGCGCTTCGGGACAGGGCACCATATATTTT
j_call: TRBJ1-4; d_call: -; v_call: TRBV5-5; clone_size: -; cdr3_aa: CASSLDPGMRGEKLFF; cdr3_nt: TGTGCCAGCAGCTTGGACCCCGGGATGCGAGGGGAAAAACTGTTTTTT
j_call: TRBJ2-5; d_call: TRBD1; v_call: TRBV19; clone_size: -; cdr3_aa: CASSKRGPTGKETQYF; cdr3_nt: TGTGCCAGTAGTAAAAGGGGGCCCACAGGGAAAGAGACCCAGTACTTC
j_call: TRBJ2-1; d_call: -; v_call: TRBV27; clone_size: -; cdr3_aa: CASSLDRLYNEQFF; cdr3_nt: TGTGCCAGCAGTTTAGACAGACTTTACAATGAGCAGTTCTTC
j_call: TRBJ1-3; d_call: TRBD1; v_call: TRBV28; clone_size: -; cdr3_aa: CASSSRGAIRTIYF; cdr3_nt: TGTGCCAGCAGTTCCAGGGGGGCGATACGCACCATATATTTT
j_call: TRBJ1-1; d_call: -; v_call: TRBV6-5; clone_size: -; cdr3_aa: CASSPRVNPNAEAFF; cdr3_nt: TGTGCCAGCAGCCCGAGAGTAAACCCGAACGCTGAAGCTTTCTTT
j_call: TRBJ2-2; d_call: -; v_call: TRBV2; clone_size: -; cdr3_aa: CASGGTTLTGELFF; cdr3_nt: TGTGCCAGCGGCGGGACCACCCTAACCGGGGAGCTGTTTTTT
j_call: TRBJ1-1; d_call: -; v_call: TRBV6-1; clone_size: -; cdr3_aa: CASSGAKEAFF; cdr3_nt: TGTGCCAGCAGTGGGGCGAAGGAAGCTTTCTTT
j_call: TRBJ2-3; d_call: TRBD2; v_call: TRBV5-6; clone_size: -; cdr3_aa: CASSLALRLADGTDTQYF; cdr3_nt: TGTGCCAGCAGCTTGGCTTTACGCCTAGCGGATGGCACAGATACGCAGTATTTT
j_call: TRBJ2-6; d_call: -; v_call: TRBV6-4; clone_size: -; cdr3_aa: CASSEAPGANVLTF; cdr3_nt: TGTGCCAGCAGTGAAGCCCCTGGGGCCAACGTCCTGACTTTC
j_call: TRBJ2-1; d_call: TRBD2; v_call: TRBV7-6; clone_size: -; cdr3_aa: CASSPGLAGGRITYNEQFF; cdr3_nt: TGTGCCAGCAGCCCGGGACTAGCGGGAGGGAGAATAACCTACAATGAGCAGTTCTTC
j_call: TRBJ1-1; d_call: -; v_call: TRBV30; clone_size: -; cdr3_aa: CAWTIRGGTEAFF; cdr3_nt: TGTGCCTGGACCATAAGGGGAGGCACTGAAGCTTTCTTT
j_call: TRBJ2-7; d_call: TRBD1; v_call: TRBV6-6; clone_size: -; cdr3_aa: CASSYFQGAREQYF; cdr3_nt: TGTGCCAGCAGTTACTTTCAGGGGGCGCGGGAGCAGTACTTC
j_call: TRBJ2-7; d_call: -; v_call: TRBV11-2; clone_size: -; cdr3_aa: CASSLSNSYEQYF; cdr3_nt: TGTGCCAGCAGCTTATCTAATAGCTACGAGCAGTACTTC
j_call: TRBJ1-5; d_call: -; v_call: TRBV25-1; clone_size: few; cdr3_aa: CASSRSGSPNQPQHF; cdr3_nt: TGTGCCAGCAGTAGGTCCGGGAGTCCCAATCAGCCCCAGCATTTT
j_call: TRBJ2-2; d_call: TRBD2; v_call: TRBV6-1; clone_size: few; cdr3_aa: CASSEAARLAGVTGELFF; cdr3_nt: TGTGCCAGCAGTGAAGCAGCGAGACTAGCGGGGGTCACCGGGGAGCTGTTTTTT
j_call: TRBJ2-4; d_call: -; v_call: TRBV7-8; clone_size: -; cdr3_aa: CASSLKVVGIRTGNSQYF; cdr3_nt: TGTGCCAGCAGCTTAAAGGTGGTAGGGATCCGCACGGGAAACAGTCAGTACTTC
j_call: TRBJ2-7; d_call: TRBD1; v_call: TRBV10-1; clone_size: -; cdr3_aa: CASSTGTAAAEQYF; cdr3_nt: TGCGCCAGCAGTACCGGGACAGCCGCCGCCGAGCAGTACTTC
j_call: TRBJ1-2; d_call: TRBD1; v_call: TRBV10-3; clone_size: -; cdr3_aa: CAISRDRSGYTF; cdr3_nt: TGTGCCATCAGTAGGGACAGGTCCGGCTACACCTTC
j_call: TRBJ2-2; d_call: -; v_call: TRBV6-4; clone_size: -; cdr3_aa: CASSQGTGELFF; cdr3_nt: TGTGCCAGCAGTCAGGGCACCGGGGAGCTGTTTTTT
j_call: TRBJ1-2; d_call: TRBD1; v_call: TRBV27; clone_size: -; cdr3_aa: CASSFNRGRFPHGYTF; cdr3_nt: TGTGCCAGCAGTTTTAACAGGGGCCGCTTTCCTCATGGCTACACCTTC
j_call: TRBJ1-4; d_call: -; v_call: TRBV7-8; clone_size: -; cdr3_aa: CASSPYSTTNEKLFF; cdr3_nt: TGTGCCAGCAGCCCCTACAGCACAACTAATGAAAAACTGTTTTTT